This passage covers 2 T cell receptor beta chains from one sample sequenced in a study of T cell responses to AZD1222 COVID-19 vaccine. Sequencing was performed with immunoSEQ multiplex PCR; in TCRdb, only in-frame clones are kept and a portion is missing. The profile shows fewer than 150,000 clones, approximately 90% of them singletons. The sequenced sample was peripheral blood, obtained on day 0 of AZD1222 vaccination. The source of these receptors is an adult in good health.

On this clone itself: The sample carries other DNA sequences with the same CDR3. The gene calls are TRBV3-1 (or the pseudogene TRBV3-2) and TRBJ2-7, with 7 positions matching TRBD1. V lost 1 base, J lost 0 bases, and 0 bases stayed unmatched. Looked up from germline, CDR1 is LGHDT and CDR2 is YNNKEL (reference sequence). The CDR3 is made up of 14 amino acids. The CDR3: CASSQGQGSYEQYF. The CDR3 nucleotides are TGTGCCAGCAGCCAAGGACAGGGCTCCTACGAGCAGTACTTC.

This chain uses TRBV27 with TRBJ1-2; D perhaps matches TRBD1 (6 bases). V gave up 4 bases and J gave up 2 bases, with 8 bases separating them. This CDR3 is built from 13 residues. From germline, CDR1 is MNHEY and CDR2 SMNVEV (reference sequence). This chain's CDR3 is CASSSQGNYGYTF. The DNA of the CDR3 is TGTGCCAGCAGTTCCCAGGGGAACTATGGCTACACCTTC.